The present T cell receptor beta chain was sequenced within a study of breast tumors, draining lymph nodes, adjacent tissues. Study-wide results and caveats: Tumor repertoires ranked between lymph nodes and nontumor tissue in diversity, with V and J gene preferences. The data were judged consistent with most tumor T cells coming from lymph node and expanding in tumor. Tumor and nontumor repertoires were significantly more similar in luminal-like than in basal-like breast cancer.

This clonotype was found many times. Its specificity is not known. The lymph nodes were axillary draining lymph nodes from breast cancer patients. TCRdb itself ran the multiplex PCR reads through MiXCR, one entry per CDR3 protein. The data show some 140,000 distinct CDR3 sequences, with around 24% seen just once and just over 2.5% held by the top ten. The CDR3 is 15 amino acids. V was shortened by 5 bases and J by 7 bases, with 17 bases between the two germline ends. The chain joins TRBV12-3 or TRBV12-4 to TRBJ1-4; no reliable D call. This receptor was identified in a female donor with breast cancer. Some clones in this sample may be carry-over from other donors' samples. Sample: axillary lymph node tissue. CDR3 nucleotides: TGTGCCAGCAGTGCGTACAAGGGAAGCGTTGAAAAACTGTTTTTT. Its translation: CASSAYKGSVEKLFF.